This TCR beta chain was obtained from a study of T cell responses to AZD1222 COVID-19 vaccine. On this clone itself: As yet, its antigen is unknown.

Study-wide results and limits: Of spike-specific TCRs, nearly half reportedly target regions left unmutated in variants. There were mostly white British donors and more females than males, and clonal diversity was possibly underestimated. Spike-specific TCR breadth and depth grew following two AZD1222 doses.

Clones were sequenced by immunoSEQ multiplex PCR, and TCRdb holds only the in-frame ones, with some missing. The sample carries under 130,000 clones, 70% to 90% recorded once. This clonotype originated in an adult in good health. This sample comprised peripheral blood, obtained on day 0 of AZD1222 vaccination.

The CDR3, as DNA: TGTGCCAGCAGCCAGGCCAGGGTTTCGGGTAATGAAAAACTGTTTTTT. Its protein product is CASSQARVSGNEKLFF. The chain carries TRBV4-2 and TRBJ1-4; TRBD1 might be the D (5 bases). CDR3 length equals 16 residues. Germline-derived CDR1 and CDR2 are LGHNA and YNFKEQ. V shed 3 bases and J shed 4 bases, with 15 bases lying between them.